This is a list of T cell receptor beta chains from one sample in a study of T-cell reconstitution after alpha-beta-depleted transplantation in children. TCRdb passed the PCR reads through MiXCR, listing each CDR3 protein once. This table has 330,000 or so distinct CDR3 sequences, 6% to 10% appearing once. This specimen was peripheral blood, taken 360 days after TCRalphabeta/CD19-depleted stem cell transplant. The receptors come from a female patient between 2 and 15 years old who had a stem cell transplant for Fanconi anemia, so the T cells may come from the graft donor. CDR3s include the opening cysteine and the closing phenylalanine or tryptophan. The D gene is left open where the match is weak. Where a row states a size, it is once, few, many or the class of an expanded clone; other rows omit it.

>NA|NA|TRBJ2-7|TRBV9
TGTGCCAGCAGCGTAGGACTAACCTACTACGAGCAGTACTTC
CASSVGLTYYEQYF
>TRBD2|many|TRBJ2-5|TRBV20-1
TGCAGTGCTCCCGGACTAGCGGGAGGGGAGACCCAGTACTTC
CSAPGLAGGETQYF
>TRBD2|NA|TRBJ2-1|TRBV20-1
TGCAGTGCTAGAGATCCCGGGGGGGCTTCCAATGAGCAGTTCTTC
CSARDPGGASNEQFF
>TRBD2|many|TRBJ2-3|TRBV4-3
TGCGCCAGCAGCCAAGATGCGCTAGCGGGGGGCACAGATACGCAGTATTTT
CASSQDALAGGTDTQYF
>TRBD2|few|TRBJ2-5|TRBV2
TGTGCCAGCGAGGGGCTTACAGCGGGGGAGACCCAGTACTTC
CASEGLTAGETQYF
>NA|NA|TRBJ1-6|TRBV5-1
TGCGCCAGCCGCGAGGGGGATTTGCGATCACCCCTCCACTTT
CASREGDLRSPLHF
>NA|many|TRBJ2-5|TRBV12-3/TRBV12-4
TGTGCCAGCAGTTTCCGGGGATTGGCGACCCAGTACTTC
CASSFRGLATQYF
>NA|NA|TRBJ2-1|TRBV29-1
TGCAGCGTTCCCAACCGGAGCGGCTCCTACAATGAGCAGTTCTTC
CSVPNRSGSYNEQFF
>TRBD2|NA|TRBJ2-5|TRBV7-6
TGTGCCAGCAGCCCGGTAGCGGGGGGGCGTGAGACCCAGTACTTC
CASSPVAGGRETQYF
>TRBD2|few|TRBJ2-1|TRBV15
TGTGCCACCAGCAGAGGCCGGACTAGCGGGGTTTACAATGAGCAGTTCTTC
CATSRGRTSGVYNEQFF
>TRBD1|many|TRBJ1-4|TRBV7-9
TGTGCCAGCAGTAAGACAGGGCCGCCTAATGAAAAACTGTTTTTT
CASSKTGPPNEKLFF
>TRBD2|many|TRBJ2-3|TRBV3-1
TGTGCCAGCAGCCAAGGGATAGCGGGGGGTACCACAGATACGCAGTATTTT
CASSQGIAGGTTDTQYF
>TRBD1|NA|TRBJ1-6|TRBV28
TGTGCCAGCAGTTCATGGACAGGGGTCAATTCACCCCTCCACTTT
CASSSWTGVNSPLHF
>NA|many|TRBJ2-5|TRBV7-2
TGTGCCAGCAGCTTAGCGCCCCAGGGGCAAGAGACCCAGTACTTC
CASSLAPQGQETQYF
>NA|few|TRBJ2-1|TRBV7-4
TGTGCCAGCAGGGTACTCGGGGATTCCGATGAGCAGTTCTTC
CASRVLGDSDEQFF
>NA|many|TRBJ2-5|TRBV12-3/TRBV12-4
TGTGCCAGCAGTTCGGGACCTAGCAACGAAGAGACCCAGTACTTC
CASSSGPSNEETQYF
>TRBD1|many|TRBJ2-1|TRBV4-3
TGCGCCAGCAGCCACGGGACTCCGGGACAGGGCTACAATGAGCAGTTCTTC
CASSHGTPGQGYNEQFF
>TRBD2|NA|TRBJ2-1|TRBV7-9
TGTGCCAGCAGACCCATTAGCGGGGGGGGCTACAATGAGCAGTTCTTC
CASRPISGGGYNEQFF
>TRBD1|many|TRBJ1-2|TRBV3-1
TGTGCCAGCGCAGGGGGCATGAGCTATGGCTACACCTTC
CASAGGMSYGYTF
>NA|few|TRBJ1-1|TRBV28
TGTGCCAGCAGTTTACTCAGAGACACTGAAGCTTTCTTT
CASSLLRDTEAFF
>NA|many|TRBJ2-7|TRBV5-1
TGCGCCAGCAGCCTCCGGGACTCCTACTACGAGCAGTACTTC
CASSLRDSYYEQYF
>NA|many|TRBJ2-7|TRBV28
TGTGCCAGCCAAAACCCAGGGGAAGGCTACGAGCAGTACTTC
CASQNPGEGYEQYF
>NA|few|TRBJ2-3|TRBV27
TGTGCCAGTAGTAGTAGCGTATACACAGATACGCAGTATTTT
CASSSSVYTDTQYF
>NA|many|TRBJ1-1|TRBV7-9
TGTGCCAGCAGCTTAGGAGGGGGTACGGATGAAGCTTTCTTT
CASSLGGGTDEAFF
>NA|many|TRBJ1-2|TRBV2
TGTGCCAGCAGATCAAGGGGCCAGGGACTCCTTATCTATGGCTACACCTTC
CASRSRGQGLLIYGYTF
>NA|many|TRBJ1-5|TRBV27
TGTGCCAGCAGTTTTGGTCAGCCCCAGCATTTT
CASSFGQPQHF
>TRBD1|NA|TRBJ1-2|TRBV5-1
TGCGCCAGCAGCTCCTTCGCGGGACAGGGCTTCTATGGCTACACCTTC
CASSSFAGQGFYGYTF
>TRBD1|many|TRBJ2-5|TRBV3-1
TGTGCCAGCAGTCGACAGGGATCAGAGACCCAGTACTTC
CASSRQGSETQYF